The TCR beta chain described here comes from a study of PD-1 blockade in classical Hodgkin lymphoma. Sequenced by immunoSEQ multiplex PCR; TCRdb stores in-frame clones only, minus some. The data show around 100,000 clones, 85% to 90% seen once. The germline V and J ends were trimmed by 0 bases and 0 bases, with 5 bases remaining between them. Germline assignment: CDR1 LGHNA and CDR2 YNFKEQ. This CDR3 comprises 14 residues. After autologous stem cell transplantation all patients relapsed, and prior brentuximab vedotin exposure differed between cohorts. This clone was seen more than once but under ten times.

The TCR sequence derives from a human donor with classical Hodgkin lymphoma. Sequencing was performed on peripheral blood mononuclear cells (PBMCs), taken before the second cycle of nivolumab. The chain couples TRBV4-2 to TRBJ1-2; no clear D gene. This CDR3 reads CASSQDDTNYGYTF. As DNA, the CDR3 is TGTGCCAGCAGCCAAGATGACACTAACTATGGCTACACCTTC.